A selection of T cell receptor beta chains follows, all from one sample in a study of blood T cell repertoires in COVID-19. Some clones are missing from TCRdb's copy, which holds only in-frame ones; the method was immunoSEQ multiplex PCR. The sample has about 230,000 clones; approximately 87% are singletons. Sequenced material: peripheral blood. The receptors originated from a woman in her seventies with active or convalescent COVID-19. Each CDR3 is given with its conserved first and last residue. The D gene is left open where the match is weak. A row's size may be missing; if present it is once, few, many or a size class.

V	J	D	size	CDR3	DNA
TRBV19	TRBJ2-1	-	-	CASSISNEQFF	TGTGCCAGTAGTATATCTAATGAGCAGTTCTTC
TRBV15	TRBJ1-4	TRBD1	-	CATSRTWDRNGQKLFF	TGTGCCACCAGCAGAACCTGGGACAGGAATGGGCAAAAACTGTTTTTT
TRBV11-2	TRBJ2-7	-	-	CASSSPSDNYEQYF	TGTGCCAGCAGCTCGCCCTCGGACAACTACGAGCAGTACTTC
TRBV5-1	TRBJ2-1	TRBD2	-	CASSSLSGGPLDNEQFF	TGCGCCAGCAGCTCGTTAAGCGGGGGTCCTCTCGACAATGAGCAGTTCTTC
TRBV3-1/TRBV3-2	TRBJ1-3	-	-	CASSQVGGAGNTIYF	TGTGCCAGCAGCCAAGTCGGGGGGGCTGGAAACACCATATATTTT
TRBV28	TRBJ2-2	-	-	CASTSRSYTGELFF	TGTGCCAGTACGTCACGGTCATACACCGGGGAGCTGTTTTTT
TRBV4-2	TRBJ1-3	-	once	CASSLSHSGDTIYF	TGTGCCAGCAGCCTGTCCCACAGTGGCGACACCATATATTTT
TRBV7-9	TRBJ1-1	-	few	CADGGAMNTEAFF	TGTGCCGACGGCGGAGCCATGAACACTGAAGCTTTCTTT
TRBV7-2	TRBJ2-5	-	once	CASSLERPGWGQGETQYF	TGTGCCAGCAGCTTGGAGCGCCCCGGTTGGGGGCAGGGGGAGACCCAGTACTTC
TRBV10-3	TRBJ1-2	-	-	CAISENSGNGYTF	TGTGCCATCAGTGAGAATTCGGGGAATGGCTACACCTTC
TRBV3-1/TRBV3-2	TRBJ2-2	TRBD2	-	CASSQDRWRGGRGGELFF	TGTGCCAGCAGCCAAGATCGATGGCGGGGGGGCAGAGGCGGGGAGCTGTTTTTT
TRBV5-1	TRBJ2-7	-	-	CASSLSVTTGTYEQYF	TGCGCCAGCAGCCTTTCGGTTACGACAGGAACCTACGAGCAGTACTTC
TRBV30	TRBJ2-1	-	-	CAWRGAGGSNEQFF	TGTGCCTGGAGGGGGGCGGGCGGATCCAATGAGCAGTTCTTC
TRBV7-8	TRBJ2-1	-	-	CASSFTLGSYNEQFF	TGTGCCAGCAGCTTCACTCTCGGCTCCTACAATGAGCAGTTCTTC
TRBV27	TRBJ1-1	-	few	CASSFLAGGTEAFF	-
TRBV6-5	TRBJ2-2	-	-	CASTNDRSAGELFF	TGTGCCAGCACCAATGACAGGTCCGCTGGGGAGCTGTTTTTT
TRBV5-1	TRBJ1-1	TRBD1	-	CASSLGQGLEAFF	TGCGCCAGCAGCTTGGGACAGGGCCTTGAAGCTTTCTTT
TRBV5-1	TRBJ1-5	-	-	CASSPGSTSNQPQHF	TGCGCCAGCAGCCCCGGGTCTACCTCAAATCAGCCCCAGCATTTT
TRBV6-5	TRBJ2-2	-	-	CASRALAGHTGELFF	TGTGCCAGCAGGGCCTTAGCAGGGCACACCGGGGAGCTGTTTTTT
TRBV6-2/TRBV6-3	TRBJ1-2	-	many	CASCLASYGYTF	TGTGCCAGCTGCCTGGCCTCCTATGGCTACACCTTC
TRBV2	TRBJ1-6	-	-	CASSEAVAGSPLHF	TGTGCCAGCAGTGAAGCGGTAGCGGGATCACCCCTCCACTTT
TRBV28	TRBJ2-7	TRBD1	few	CASRSGQSYEQYF	TGTGCCAGCAGATCGGGACAGTCCTACGAGCAGTACTTC
TRBV4-1	TRBJ2-7	TRBD1	-	CASWDRDLLYEQYF	TGCGCCAGCTGGGACAGGGATCTTCTCTACGAGCAGTACTTC
TRBV19	TRBJ1-3	-	-	CASSIRRGIGNTIYF	TGTGCCAGTAGTATACGTCGGGGAATTGGAAACACCATATATTTT
TRBV5-4	TRBJ1-2	TRBD1	-	CASSLRPGGRGGYTF	TGTGCCAGCAGCTTGAGGCCAGGGGGACGTGGCGGCTACACCTTC
TRBV2	TRBJ2-4	-	-	CASSEFGTGWNIQYF	TGTGCCAGCAGTGAATTCGGAACAGGGTGGAACATTCAGTACTTC
TRBV18	TRBJ2-3	TRBD2	-	CASSPALAGRADTQYF	TGTGCCAGCTCACCAGCCCTAGCGGGGAGGGCAGATACGCAGTATTTT
TRBV3-1/TRBV3-2	TRBJ1-2	-	-	CASSLQGYYGYTF	TGTGCCAGCAGCCTACAGGGATATTATGGCTACACCTTC
TRBV18	TRBJ2-2	TRBD1	-	CASSPLTRTGSGELFF	TGTGCCAGCTCACCCTTAACTCGGACAGGGTCCGGGGAGCTGTTTTTT
TRBV21-1	TRBJ1-6	-	-	CASSKTKVGDDPPNSPLHF	TGTGCCAGCAGCAAAACAAAAGTAGGGGATGACCCCCCAAATTCACCCCTCCACTTT
TRBV18	TRBJ1-2	-	-	CASSEGSTLVRAYGYTF	TGTGCCAGCTCAGAGGGCTCAACACTCGTAAGGGCCTATGGCTACACCTTC
TRBV6-2/TRBV6-3	TRBJ1-5	-	-	CASSYSTLSGPQHF	TGTGCCAGCAGTTACTCGACGCTCTCAGGGCCCCAGCATTTT
TRBV5-1	TRBJ1-2	-	-	CASSLAQGNPMDGYTF	TGCGCCAGCAGCTTGGCCCAGGGGAACCCTATGGATGGCTACACCTTC
TRBV19	TRBJ2-3	-	-	CASSTRGLAGISASTDTQYF	TGTGCCAGTAGTACCAGGGGGCTAGCGGGGATCTCGGCTAGCACAGATACGCAGTATTTT
TRBV24-1	TRBJ1-4	TRBD1	-	CATSDSWTGAEKLFF	TGTGCCACCAGTGATTCTTGGACAGGGGCTGAAAAACTGTTTTTT
TRBV21-1	TRBJ2-1	-	few	CASSKVMQGLSLYNEQFF	TGTGCCAGCAGCAAAGTAATGCAGGGCCTTAGTCTCTACAATGAGCAGTTCTTC
TRBV24-1	TRBJ2-6	TRBD1	-	CATSDPLEGAEGANVLTF	TGTGCCACCAGTGATCCACTTGAGGGGGCGGAAGGGGCCAACGTCCTGACTTTC
TRBV2	TRBJ1-1	-	-	CASTGRGATEAFF	TGTGCCAGCACCGGCAGGGGAGCCACTGAAGCTTTCTTT
TRBV27	TRBJ1-1	-	-	CANHPRQGCTEAFF	TGTGCCAACCACCCAAGGCAGGGCTGCACTGAAGCTTTCTTT